This record covers a single T cell receptor beta chain. This entry comes from a study of blood T cell repertoires in COVID-19. CDR1 and CDR2 (germline): SGHVS, FQNEAQ. The CDR3 runs 17 residues. J gave up 1 base and V 6 bases, and 13 bases lay outside the gene matches. The repertoire was sequenced with immunoSEQ multiplex PCR; TCRdb's copy has only in-frame clones and lacks some. This sample has approximately 100,000 clones; 75% to 95% occur once, and the top ten carry about 6.3%. Sequencing was carried out using peripheral blood. V and J are TRBV7-8 and TRBJ2-7; 9 bases match TRBD1. This sequence originates from a human donor in a cohort sampled during active COVID-19. CDR3: CASSSSFLGQGSYEQYF. The CDR3 nucleotides read TGTGCCAGCAGTTCGAGTTTTTTGGGACAGGGTTCCTACGAGCAGTACTTC.